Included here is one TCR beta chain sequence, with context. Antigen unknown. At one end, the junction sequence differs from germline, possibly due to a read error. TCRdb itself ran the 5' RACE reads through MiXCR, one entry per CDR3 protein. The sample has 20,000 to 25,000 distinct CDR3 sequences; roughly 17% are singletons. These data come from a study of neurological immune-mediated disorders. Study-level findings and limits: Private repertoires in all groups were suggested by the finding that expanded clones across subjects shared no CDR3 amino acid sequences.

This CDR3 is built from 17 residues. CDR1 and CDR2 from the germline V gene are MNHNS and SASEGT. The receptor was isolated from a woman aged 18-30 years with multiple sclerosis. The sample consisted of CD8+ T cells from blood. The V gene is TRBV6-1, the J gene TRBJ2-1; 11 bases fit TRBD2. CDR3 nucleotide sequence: TGTGCCTGCAGTGCTACCGGACTAGCGGGCTCCTACAATGAGCAGTTCTTC. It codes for CACSATGLAGSYNEQFF.